These 25 T cell receptor beta chains were all obtained from the same sample, sequenced in a study of cytomegalovirus exposure and HLA in healthy donors. Sequencing used immunoSEQ multiplex PCR; TCRdb keeps in-frame clones, though not all of them. The table has tens of thousands of clones, about nine tenths seen once. The specimen sequenced was PBMCs. These TCRs come from a man aged 18 to 29 in good health and CMV-seronegative.

The chain recombines TRBV15 with TRBJ2-5, with D possibly TRBD2 on 5 matching bases. V was pared by 0 bases and J by 4 bases, with 6 bases between. The V gene's germline CDR1 is LNHNV and CDR2 YYDKDF (reference sequence). The CDR3 totals 13 residues. The CDR3, as DNA: TGTGCCACCAGCAGAGATCGGGGAGAGACCCAGTACTTC. Translated: CATSRDRGETQYF.

The gene calls are TRBV27 and TRBJ2-3; 11 bases are a match to TRBD2. CDR1 MNHEY and CDR2 SMNVEV come from the germline V gene (reference sequence). Trimming took 5 bases from V and 2 from J; bases not matched to a gene: 6. This CDR3 has 16 amino acids. The CDR3 protein is CASSGRLAGLTDTQYF. The CDR3 DNA is TGTGCCAGCAGTGGCAGACTAGCGGGGCTCACAGATACGCAGTATTTT.

This sequence joins TRBV20-1 and TRBJ2-1; tentative D call: TRBD2 (5 bases). Germline V gives CDR1 DFQATT, CDR2 SNEGSKA (reference sequence). There are 11 residues in the CDR3. Trimming shortened V by 3 bases and J by 9 bases, and 9 bases separated the two germline ends. The CDR3 reads CSASGLTEQFF. The CDR3 DNA reads TGCAGTGCTAGTGGACTGACTGAGCAGTTCTTC.

This clone appeared a single time. The V and J genes are TRBV9 and TRBJ2-2; D remains ambiguous. The CDR3 sequence is 14 residues long. Germline CDR1 is SGDLS and CDR2 is YYNGEE. V was shortened by 4 bases and J by 6 bases, with 13 bases between the two germline ends. The CDR3 region has the DNA TGTGCCAGCAGCATAGGAGCAGGTTCCGGGGAGCTGTTTTTT. Translated, it gives CASSIGAGSGELFF.

This CDR3 is CASSYEDRAGAFF. Written as DNA, the CDR3 is TGTGCCAGCAGCTATGAGGACAGGGCGGGAGCTTTCTTT. This rearrangement joins TRBV7-9 to TRBJ1-1; TRBD1 agrees at 8 bases. Germline lookup yields CDR1 SEHNR and CDR2 FQNEAQ (reference sequence). Germline trimming cut 4 bases from V and 10 bases from J; bases unmatched to any gene: 8. This CDR3 spans 13 amino acids.

The chain joins TRBV27 to TRBJ1-2; perhaps TRBD1 as D (6 bases). CDR3 length: 15 residues. V shed 5 bases and J shed 3 bases, with 16 bases lying between them. CDR1 MNHEY and CDR2 SMNVEV come from the germline V gene (reference sequence). The CDR3 bases are TGTGCCAGCAGTACAAGGTACAGGGAGCACTATGGCTACACCTTC. It encodes CASSTRYREHYGYTF.

This chain connects TRBV30 to TRBJ1-2, with a tentative D call TRBD1 (6 bases). This CDR3 has 13 amino acids. Germline V lookup: CDR1 GTSNPN, CDR2 SVGIG (reference sequence). V gave up 0 bases and J gave up 3 bases, with 8 bases separating them. CDR3 DNA sequence: TGTGCCTGGAGTGTGGACAGAGACTATGGCTACACCTTC. Translation: CAWSVDRDYGYTF.

V gene TRBV10-1 combines with J gene TRBJ2-1; D gene unclear. Trimming left V 2 bases short and J 8 bases short, with 7 bases between. The CDR3 runs 12 residues. CDR1 is WNHNN and CDR2 is SYGVQD in the germline V gene (reference sequence). CDR3 loop: CASSELFDEQFF. The CDR3 DNA reads as TGCGCCAGCAGTGAGCTGTTTGATGAGCAGTTCTTC.

The chain is built from TRBV7-9 and TRBJ2-1, with D possibly TRBD2 on 6 matching bases. CDR3 length: 17 amino acids. Trimming removed 7 bases from V and 5 bases from J, with 24 bases in between. Germline CDR1 SEHNR, CDR2 FQNEAQ (reference sequence). The CDR3 coding sequence is TGTGCCAGCACCCCTCCCGGACTACTCCCCGGCGACAATGAGCAGTTCTTC. Encoded protein: CASTPPGLLPGDNEQFF.

This chain joins TRBV7-9 and TRBJ2-3, with TRBD2 matching 8 bases. The CDR3 spans 14 residues. The germline V gene has CDR1 SEHNR and CDR2 FQNEAQ (reference sequence). Germline trimming cut 5 bases from V and 6 bases from J; bases unmatched to any gene: 7. The CDR3 nucleotides read TGTGCCAGCAGCCCCGGACTAGCCCCGGATACGCAGTATTTT. Encoded protein: CASSPGLAPDTQYF.

This rearrangement joins TRBV4-3 to TRBJ2-1; 10 nucleotides match TRBD2. J lost 3 bases, V lost 1 base, and 3 bases had no gene match. The germline CDR1 and CDR2 sequences are LGHNA and YSLEER. The CDR3 has 16 residues. The CDR3 spells CASSQAGTSVYNEQFF. In DNA, the CDR3 is TGCGCCAGCAGCCAAGCCGGGACTAGCGTCTACAATGAGCAGTTCTTC.

V is TRBV5-1 and J is TRBJ1-1, with D possibly TRBD1 on 6 matching bases. V dropped 10 bases and J dropped 11 bases, with 18 bases sitting between them. Germline CDR1 and CDR2: SGHRS and YFSETQ. The CDR3 totals 11 residues. The CDR3 protein is CAPTKQGRAFF. The CDR3 DNA reads TGCGCCCCCACAAAACAGGGTAGGGCTTTCTTT. The full variable domain, with the rest looked up from reference TRBV5-1 and TRBJ1-1, is KAGVTQTPRYLIKTRGQQVTLSCSPISGHRSVSWYQQTPGQGLQFLFEYFSETQRNKGNFPGRFSGRQFSNSRSEMNVSTLELGDSALYLCAPTKQGRAFFGQGTRLTVV.

The chain carries TRBV7-9 and TRBJ2-2; 12 bases are shared with TRBD2. Looked up from germline, CDR1 is SEHNR and CDR2 is FQNEAQ (reference sequence). V shed 3 bases and J 4 bases; nucleotides not matched to a gene: 3. This CDR3 region has 16 residues. CDR3 loop: CASSFLTSGSTGELFF. In DNA form, the CDR3 reads TGTGCCAGCAGCTTCCTGACTAGCGGGAGCACCGGGGAGCTGTTTTTT.

The chain is built from TRBV18 and TRBJ2-7, with 7 bases aligning to TRBD1. CDR3 length equals 15 residues. CDR1 and CDR2 (germline): KGHSH, LQKENI. V shed 6 bases, J shed 6 bases, and the junction held 14 bases outside the gene matches. The CDR3 sequence: CASSPMDRSGGEQYF. The CDR3 nucleotides read TGTGCCAGCTCGCCAATGGACAGGTCCGGCGGCGAGCAGTACTTC.

This chain uses TRBV28 with TRBJ2-1; 9 nucleotides align to TRBD2. The CDR3 has 16 residues. J gave up 8 bases and V 3 bases, and 11 bases lay outside the gene matches. Germline V gene sequence: CDR1 MDHEN, CDR2 SYDVKM. This chain's CDR3 is CASSFPWREGRDEQFF. CDR3 DNA: TGTGCCAGCAGTTTCCCGTGGCGGGAGGGCAGGGATGAGCAGTTCTTC.

This clone came up a few times. The chain links TRBV19 to TRBJ2-3; D gene uncertain. This CDR3 has 15 amino acids. V gave up 6 bases and J gave up 1 base, with 14 bases separating them. Per the germline V gene, CDR1 is LNHDA and CDR2 is SQIVND (reference sequence). As DNA, the CDR3 is TGTGCCAGTAGAGATCTACTCCGTGGCACAGATACGCAGTATTTT. Amino acids: CASRDLLRGTDTQYF.

The chain links TRBV12-5 to TRBJ1-5; a weak D match, TRBD1 (6 bases). CDR3 length equals 18 residues. Per germline, CDR1 LGHNT and CDR2 FRNRAP. V lost 0 bases to trimming and J lost 6 bases, with 21 bases between them. CDR3 region: CASGLVPMDRSWGQPQHF. CDR3 nucleotides: TGTGCTAGTGGTTTGGTCCCTATGGACAGATCTTGGGGTCAGCCCCAGCATTTT.

The V gene is TRBV7-8, the J gene TRBJ2-7; the D gene is possibly TRBD2 (6 bases). CDR1 and CDR2 from the germline V gene are SGHVS and FQNEAQ. The CDR3 is made up of 16 amino acids. Between the trimmed V and J ends, which lost 3 bases and 3 bases, there was a span of 18 bases. CDR3 loop: CASSFSRLGQGYEQYF. CDR3 sequence (DNA): TGTGCCAGCAGCTTCAGTAGACTAGGTCAAGGCTACGAGCAGTACTTC.

This chain uses TRBV2 with TRBJ1-1; weak D call: TRBD1 (6 bases). The CDR3 covers 11 residues. Trimming removed 4 bases from V and 11 bases from J, with 11 bases in between. The germline V gene encodes CDR1 SNHLY and CDR2 FYNNEI. In DNA form, the CDR3 reads TGTGCCAGCAGTGCGCAGGGGATGGCTTTCTTT. It encodes CASSAQGMAFF.

The V gene is TRBV6-5, the J gene TRBJ1-4, with 8 positions matching TRBD1. The V gene end was trimmed by 4 bases and the J gene end by 7 bases; junction bases not matched to a gene: 11. CDR1 is MNHEY and CDR2 is SVGAGI in the germline V gene. The CDR3 is made up of 16 amino acids. CDR3 in amino acids: CASSLTSGGYSEKLFF. CDR3 DNA: TGTGCCAGCAGTTTAACTTCAGGGGGCTATTCTGAAAAACTGTTTTTT.

The chain has TRBV15 and TRBJ2-2; 10 nucleotides agree with TRBD2. Trimming at V came to 9 bases and at J to 2 bases, leaving 9 bases not matched to a gene. Germline V gene lookup returns CDR1 LNHNV and CDR2 YYDKDF (reference sequence). This CDR3 is built from 16 residues. The CDR3, as DNA: TGTGCCACAAGTAATAGCGGGAGGCTTAACACCGGGGAGCTGTTTTTT. It encodes CATSNSGRLNTGELFF.

The chain couples TRBV6-5 to TRBJ2-7; 9 nucleotides match TRBD1. The CDR3 length is 15 residues. Trimming took 4 bases from V and 3 from J; bases not matched to a gene: 7. Germline V gene data show CDR1 as MNHEY and CDR2 as SVGAGI. The CDR3 sequence: CASSSTGGRLYEQYF. CDR3 bases: TGTGCCAGCAGTTCAACAGGGGGCAGGCTCTACGAGCAGTACTTC.

This chain uses TRBV5-1 with TRBJ1-2; 8 nucleotides match TRBD1. From germline, CDR1 is SGHRS and CDR2 YFSETQ. Trimming took 0 bases from V and 7 from J; bases not matched to a gene: 5. CDR3 size: 14 residues. The CDR3 sequence is CASSLDSGGRGYTF. The CDR3 DNA reads TGCGCCAGCAGCTTGGACTCAGGGGGCCGTGGCTACACCTTC.

The chain employs TRBV4-2 and TRBJ1-3; 9 bases are a match to TRBD1. V trimming: 1 base; J trimming: 4 bases; junction bases outside the gene matches: 8. Germline CDR1 is LGHNA and CDR2 is YNFKEQ. The CDR3 extends over 17 amino acids. The CDR3 protein is CASSQAPGQGTGNTIYF. Written as DNA, the CDR3 is TGTGCCAGCAGCCAAGCTCCGGGACAGGGAACGGGAAACACCATATATTTT.

CDR3 amino acids: CSADKSQGEQFF. Here the CDR3 DNA reads TGCAGCGCAGACAAGTCCCAGGGTGAGCAGTTCTTC. This rearrangement joins TRBV29-1 to TRBJ2-1; D is possibly TRBD1 (5 bases). Germline loops: CDR1 SQVTM, CDR2 ANQGSEA. This CDR3 has 12 residues. Trimming removed 7 bases from V and 9 bases from J, with 16 bases in between.